This entry describes one T cell receptor beta chain. The table lists this clonotype with many counts. Which antigen it targets is not known. No much larger clone is present one base from it, and per-base qualities are unavailable. The data derive from a study of patients with pleural tuberculosis (dated by TCRdb to the mid-2010s). Instrument used: Illumina Genome Analyzer IIx. TCRdb redid the processing of the public reads, applying fastp at Q25 and MiXCR, and retained in-frame beta chains. Here each entry gathers all rows of one CDR3 protein and keeps the most common genes and DNA. The sample includes about 29,000 distinct CDR3 sequences, with approximately 20% observed a single time. The biggest ten clones account for under 4% of the sample. Including cysteine and phenylalanine, the CDR3 has 15 amino acids. The DNA shown is the 45-base CDR3, in frame from base 1. Deletion took 0 bases off V and 4 bases off J, with a span of 12 bases between the germline ends. Looking up the germline V gene yields CDR1 MGHRA and CDR2 YSYEKL.

The material sequenced was peripheral blood. The rearrangement joined TRBV4-1 to TRBJ1-2; the D gene is perhaps TRBD1, on 6 matching bases. The receptor comes from a human donor with pleural tuberculosis. The nucleotides are TGCGCCAGCAGCCAAGATGTTACAGGGACCTATGGCTACACCTTC. The translation is CASSQDVTGTYGYTF.